The 8 T cell receptor beta chains below come from one sample, sequenced in a study of blood T cell repertoires in COVID-19. The protocol was immunoSEQ multiplex PCR, while the TCRdb copy is restricted to in-frame clones and leaves out a portion. The table lists about 270,000 clones, around 88% of them singletons. What was sequenced was peripheral blood. These receptors were taken from a woman in her seventies with COVID-19, enrolled during active disease.

The chain uses TRBV3-1 (or the pseudogene TRBV3-2) and TRBJ1-2; TRBD1 might be the D (6 bases). The germline CDR1 and CDR2 sequences are LGHDT and YNNKEL (reference sequence). The ends were cut back, 3 bases at V and 8 bases at J, with 19 bases in the middle. The CDR3 is 15 amino acids. The CDR3 protein is CASSQRGGSRGGYTF. The CDR3 DNA follows: TGTGCCAGCAGCCAGAGGGGGGGCTCTAGAGGAGGCTACACCTTC.

This clone was seen just once. This rearrangement joins TRBV7-2 to TRBJ1-1, with D possibly TRBD1 on 5 matching bases. Trimming removed 4 bases at V and 3 bases at J, with 12 bases between. Looked up from germline, CDR1 is SGHTA and CDR2 is FQGNSA. This CDR3 has 14 amino acids. CDR3 in amino acids: CASSSTGVYTEAFF. The CDR3 DNA reads as TGTGCCAGCAGCTCCACAGGAGTCTACACTGAAGCTTTCTTT. Using reference TRBV7-2 and TRBJ1-1 for the parts outside the CDR3, the full variable domain is GAGVSQSPSNKVTEKGKDVELRCDPISGHTALYWYRQSLGQGLEFLIYFQGNSAPDKSGLPSDRFSAERTGGSVSTLTIQRTQQEDSAVYLCASSSTGVYTEAFFGQGTRLTVV.

CDR3 loop: CATSRGTSGYEQYF. CDR3 DNA sequence: TGTGCCACCAGCAGAGGGACTAGCGGGTACGAGCAGTACTTC. The V gene is TRBV15, the J gene TRBJ2-7, with 11 bases matching TRBD2. Germline V lookup: CDR1 LNHNV, CDR2 YYDKDF (reference sequence). The CDR3 loop spans 14 amino acids. V lost 1 base and J lost 4; bases outside the gene matches: 0.

This sequence joins TRBV29-1 and TRBJ1-1; TRBD1 is a possible D gene (5 bases). Trimming removed 3 bases from V and 12 bases from J, with 11 bases in between. The CDR3 spans 10 residues. Germline lookup yields CDR1 SQVTM and CDR2 ANQGSEA. CDR3 sequence: CSVDSGLPFF. Here the CDR3 DNA reads TGCAGCGTTGATTCAGGGTTGCCTTTCTTT.

This sequence joins TRBV11-2 and TRBJ2-1, with TRBD1 matching over 7 bases. Germline-derived CDR1 and CDR2 are SGHAT and FQNNGV. The V and J ends lost 2 bases and 2 bases, in that order; junction bases with no gene match: 3. The CDR3 covers 15 residues. CDR3 region: CASSLRGGTYNEQFF. The CDR3 DNA follows: TGTGCCAGCAGCTTACGAGGGGGCACCTACAATGAGCAGTTCTTC.

The chain carries TRBV4-3 and TRBJ1-2; 8 bases match TRBD1. This CDR3 has 17 amino acids. J gave up 4 bases and V 0 bases, and 10 bases lay outside the gene matches. Per germline, CDR1 LGHNA and CDR2 YSLEER. The chain's CDR3 is CASSQDRGTGQLYGYTF. CDR3 nucleotides: TGCGCCAGCAGCCAAGATCGGGGGACAGGACAGCTCTATGGCTACACCTTC.

The V gene is TRBV4-1, the J gene TRBJ1-1, with D tentatively TRBD1 (5 bases). Per germline, CDR1 MGHRA and CDR2 YSYEKL. Deletions cut 4 bases from V and 4 bases from J, with 10 bases between. This CDR3 contains 13 residues. DNA of the CDR3: TGCGCCAGCAGCCGTGGGGGGATCACTGAAGCTTTCTTT. Translated: CASSRGGITEAFF.

The chain combines TRBV5-1 with TRBJ2-2; D perhaps matches TRBD1 (5 bases). The CDR3 runs 15 residues. The germline CDR1 and CDR2 sequences are SGHRS and YFSETQ. The ends were cut back, 0 bases at V and 4 bases at J, with 10 bases in the middle. The DNA for the CDR3 is TGCGCCAGCAGCTTGGAGGCAGGGTCCACCGGGGAGCTGTTTTTT. This codes for CASSLEAGSTGELFF.